A selection of T cell receptor beta chains follows, all from one sample in a study of blood T cell repertoires in COVID-19. Only in-frame clones appear in the TCRdb table, and some are missing; sequencing was by immunoSEQ multiplex PCR. The sample has about 350,000 clones, roughly 87% seen once. Sequenced sample: peripheral blood. The receptor set was obtained from a woman aged 55 to 70 with COVID-19, enrolled during active disease. Each CDR3 is given with its conserved first and last residue. A D gene is named only where the DNA matches it firmly. Expanded clones are given a class, and other clones once, few, many or no size at all.

clone_size	j_call	d_call	v_call	cdr3_nt	cdr3_aa
-	TRBJ2-1	-	TRBV18	TGTGCCAGCTCACCACTGAGTGGGCCCGGTGAGCAGTTCTTC	CASSPLSGPGEQFF
-	TRBJ1-5	-	TRBV19	TGTGCCAGTACCCTCAAGGGAGGATATAGCAATCAGCCCCAGCATTTT	CASTLKGGYSNQPQHF
-	TRBJ1-4	-	TRBV18	TGTGCCAGCTCACCACTGCCAGATGAAAAACTGTTTTTT	CASSPLPDEKLFF
-	TRBJ1-1	-	TRBV7-9	TGTGCCAGCAGCTTAGTATCGAGTAGGAACACTGAAGCTTTCTTT	CASSLVSSRNTEAFF
-	TRBJ1-1	-	TRBV7-8	TGTGCCAGCAGCTTGTTGAATACACGGGTAAACACTGAAGCTTTCTTT	CASSLLNTRVNTEAFF
-	TRBJ1-1	-	TRBV28	TGTGCCAGCAGTTTACTCAGCACTGAAGCTTTCTTT	CASSLLSTEAFF
few	TRBJ1-5	TRBD1	TRBV4-1	TGCGCCAGCAGCCAATCCCGGACAGGCGACAATCAGCCCCAGCATTTT	CASSQSRTGDNQPQHF
-	TRBJ1-3	-	TRBV19	TGTGCCAGTAGGACTGGAGAGAGTGGAAACACCATATATTTT	CASRTGESGNTIYF
-	TRBJ1-5	-	TRBV15	TGTGCCACCAGCAGAGATCTCGGTAGCAATCAGCCCCAGCATTTT	CATSRDLGSNQPQHF
-	TRBJ1-2	-	TRBV5-4	TGTGCCAGCAGCTTGCGGGGAAACTATGGCTACACCTTC	CASSLRGNYGYTF
-	TRBJ1-3	-	TRBV6-5	TGTGCCAGCATACAACCAGGGTCATCTGGAAACACCATATATTTT	CASIQPGSSGNTIYF
-	TRBJ1-6	TRBD1	TRBV2	TGTGCCAGCAGGGGACAGGGGGCGAGCCCCCTCCACTTT	CASRGQGASPLHF
few	TRBJ2-3	TRBD2	TRBV7-9	TGTGCCAGCAGCTACGATATACTAGCGGGCACAGATACGCAGTATTTT	CASSYDILAGTDTQYF
-	TRBJ1-2	-	TRBV15	TGTGCCACCAGCAGAGATCTCGGCAGCCCGGGGGCTAACTATGGCTACACCTTC	CATSRDLGSPGANYGYTF
once	TRBJ1-4	-	TRBV2	TGTGCCAGCAGCCAGGGTGTTGTACTGTTTTTT	CASSQGVVLFF
-	TRBJ2-1	-	TRBV7-3	TGTGCCAGCAGCCCTTTCTCGGGTCCGATCAATGAGCAGTTCTTC	CASSPFSGPINEQFF
-	TRBJ2-2	-	TRBV28	TGTGCCAGCAGTTTTCAGAACACCGGGGAGCTGTTTTTT	CASSFQNTGELFF
once	TRBJ1-6	TRBD1	TRBV7-8	TGTGCCAGCAGGCCGCCGGGACAGGCTCCTTCACCCCTCCACTTT	CASRPPGQAPSPLHF
-	TRBJ1-5	-	TRBV9	TGTGCCAGCGGGGGGGGGACCCATCAGCCCCAGCATTTT	CASGGGTHQPQHF
-	TRBJ1-6	-	TRBV5-1	TGCGCCAGCAGCGATGAGGCCACCGGGGTGGGGCCCCTCCACTTT	CASSDEATGVGPLHF
-	TRBJ1-2	-	TRBV28	TGTGCCAGCAGTTCACTTGGTTACTATGGCTACACCTTC	CASSSLGYYGYTF
-	TRBJ2-6	TRBD1	TRBV6-1	TGTGCCAGCAGTGCTACAGGGGGCGCAGCTGGGGCCAACGTCCTGACTTTC	CASSATGGAAGANVLTF
-	TRBJ1-2	-	TRBV19	TGTGCCAGTAGTATAGAGGAACAGGGTAGCTATGGCTACACCTTC	CASSIEEQGSYGYTF
-	TRBJ1-1	TRBD1	TRBV7-3	TGTGCCAGCAGCTCGACAGGGATTGGCACTGAAGCTTTCTTT	CASSSTGIGTEAFF
-	TRBJ1-1	TRBD1	TRBV29-1	TGCAGCGTTGAAGATCCGGGACAGGGGGGTCGGGACACTGAAGCTTTCTTT	CSVEDPGQGGRDTEAFF
-	TRBJ2-5	-	TRBV5-1	TGCGCCAGCAGCCCGACGGTCGGGAAGACCCAGTACTTC	CASSPTVGKTQYF
-	TRBJ2-3	TRBD2	TRBV4-1	TGCGCCAGCAGCCAAGCGGCGGGGGTGTCTACAGATACGCAGTATTTT	CASSQAAGVSTDTQYF
-	TRBJ2-7	-	TRBV2	TGTGCCAGCAAAGCGGACCGCCTTACCTACGAGCAGTACTTC	CASKADRLTYEQYF
-	TRBJ1-2	-	TRBV5-4	TGTGCCAGCAGCAAGGGGCACCCAGGGGCGTCCTATGGCTACACCTTC	CASSKGHPGASYGYTF
-	TRBJ1-1	TRBD1	TRBV6-4	TGTGCCAGCAGTGAAGTGGACAGGGGGCCGGCTTTCTTT	CASSEVDRGPAFF
-	TRBJ1-1	-	TRBV5-5	TGTGCCAGCAGCTTGGTTATCGGGGGGCCAAACACTGAAGCTTTCTTT	CASSLVIGGPNTEAFF
-	TRBJ1-1	TRBD1	TRBV28	TGTGCCAGCAGTCCCCAGGGGGCTGCTTTCTTT	CASSPQGAAFF
-	TRBJ1-1	-	TRBV5-1	TGCGCCAGCAGCTTGCCAGGGAACACTGAAGCTTTCTTT	CASSLPGNTEAFF
-	TRBJ2-1	TRBD2	TRBV9	TGTGCCAGCAGCGGACATGGAGCGGGGGAATACAATGAGCAGTTCTTC	CASSGHGAGEYNEQFF
-	TRBJ1-5	-	TRBV18	TGTGCCAGCTCACCGTCTGGCGGGGGGTACCGCCGATTCTTGCATTTT	CASSPSGGGYRRFLHF
-	TRBJ2-7	-	TRBV19	TGTGCCAGTAGTACTACGACAGACACCTACGAGCAGTACTTC	CASSTTTDTYEQYF
-	TRBJ1-2	TRBD1	TRBV29-1	TGCAGCGTTGGGACAGGGGAGCCCTATGGCTACACCTTC	CSVGTGEPYGYTF
-	TRBJ2-2	-	TRBV27	TGTGCCACCACGGACACCGGGGAGCTGTTTTTT	CATTDTGELFF
-	TRBJ1-2	TRBD1	TRBV4-2	TGTGCCAGCAGCCAAGATTGGGGACAGAAATCTAACTATGGCTACACCTTC	CASSQDWGQKSNYGYTF
-	TRBJ1-6	-	TRBV6-5	TGTGCCAGCAGTTGGCTAACCAGGGGAAATTCACCCCTCCACTTT	CASSWLTRGNSPLHF
-	TRBJ1-1	TRBD1	TRBV19	TGTGCCAGTAGTACCCGGACAGGGAACACTGAAGCTTTCTTT	CASSTRTGNTEAFF
-	TRBJ1-4	-	TRBV7-9	TGTGCCATCGCGGTGGTAGACTCAGCAAAACTGTTTTTT	CAIAVVDSAKLFF